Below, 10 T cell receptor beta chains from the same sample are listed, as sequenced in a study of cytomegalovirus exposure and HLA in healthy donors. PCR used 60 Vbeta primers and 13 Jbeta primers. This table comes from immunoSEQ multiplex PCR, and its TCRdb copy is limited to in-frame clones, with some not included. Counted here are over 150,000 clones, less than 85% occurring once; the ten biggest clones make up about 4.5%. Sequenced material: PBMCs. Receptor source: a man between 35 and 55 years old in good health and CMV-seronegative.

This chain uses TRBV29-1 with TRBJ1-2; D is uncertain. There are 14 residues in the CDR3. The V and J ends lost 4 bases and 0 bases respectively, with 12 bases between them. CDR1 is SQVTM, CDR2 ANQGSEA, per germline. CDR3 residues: CSVAARLTNYGYTF. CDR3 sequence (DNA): TGCAGCGTTGCAGCCAGGCTGACTAACTATGGCTACACCTTC. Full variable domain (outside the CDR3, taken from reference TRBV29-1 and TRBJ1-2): SAVISQKPSRDICQRGTSLTIQCQVDSQVTMMFWYRQQPGQSLTLIATANQGSEATYESGFVIDKFPISRPNLTFSTLTVSNMSPEDSSIYLCSVAARLTNYGYTFGSGTRLTVV.

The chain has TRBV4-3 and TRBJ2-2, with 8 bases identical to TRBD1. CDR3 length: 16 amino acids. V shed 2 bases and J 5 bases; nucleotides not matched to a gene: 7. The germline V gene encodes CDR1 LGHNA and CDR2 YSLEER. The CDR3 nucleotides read TGCGCCAGCAGCCAATCCACAGGGGGAGGAACCGGGGAGCTGTTTTTT. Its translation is CASSQSTGGGTGELFF.

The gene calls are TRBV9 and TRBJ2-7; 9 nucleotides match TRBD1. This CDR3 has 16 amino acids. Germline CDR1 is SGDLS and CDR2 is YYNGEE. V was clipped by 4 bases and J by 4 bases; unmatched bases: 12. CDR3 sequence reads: CASSPYSGTGLYEQYF. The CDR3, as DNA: TGTGCCAGCAGCCCTTATTCCGGGACAGGGCTTTACGAGCAGTACTTC.

This CDR3 reads CASRLDRGWTGELFF. The CDR3 DNA sequence: TGTGCCAGCAGGTTGGACAGGGGGTGGACCGGGGAGCTGTTTTTT. V gene TRBV7-8 combines with J gene TRBJ2-2; TRBD1 matches 10 bases. CDR1 and CDR2 (germline): SGHVS, FQNEAQ. The junction had 6 bases not matched to a gene; V was cut back by 6 bases and J by 5 bases. The CDR3 consists of 15 residues.

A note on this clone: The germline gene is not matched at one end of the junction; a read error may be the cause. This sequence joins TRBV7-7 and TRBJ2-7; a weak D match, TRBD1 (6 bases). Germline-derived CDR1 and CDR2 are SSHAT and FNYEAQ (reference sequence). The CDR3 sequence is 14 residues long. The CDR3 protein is CASSLATGSYEQYF. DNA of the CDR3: TGTGCTAGCAGCTTAGCCACAGGGTCCTACGAGCAGTACTTC. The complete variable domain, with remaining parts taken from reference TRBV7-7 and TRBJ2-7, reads GAGVSQSPRYKVTKRGQDVTLRCDPISSHATLYWYQQALGQGPEFLTYFNYEAQPDKSGLPSDRFSAERPEGSISTLTIQRTEQRDSAMYRCASSLATGSYEQYFGPGTRLTVT.

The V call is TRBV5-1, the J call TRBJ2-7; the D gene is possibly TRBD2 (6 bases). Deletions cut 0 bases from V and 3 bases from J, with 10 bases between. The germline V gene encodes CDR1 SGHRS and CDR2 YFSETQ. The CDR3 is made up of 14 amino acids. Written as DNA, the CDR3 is TGCGCCAGCAGCTTGGTAGTGGAGGGCTACGAGCAGTACTTC. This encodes CASSLVVEGYEQYF.

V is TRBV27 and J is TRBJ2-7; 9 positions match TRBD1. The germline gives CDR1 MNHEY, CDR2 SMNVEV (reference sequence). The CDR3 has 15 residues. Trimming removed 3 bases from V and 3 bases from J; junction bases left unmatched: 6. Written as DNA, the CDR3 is TGTGCCAGCAGTTTGTCGGGACAGGGCTTCTACGAGCAGTACTTC. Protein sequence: CASSLSGQGFYEQYF.

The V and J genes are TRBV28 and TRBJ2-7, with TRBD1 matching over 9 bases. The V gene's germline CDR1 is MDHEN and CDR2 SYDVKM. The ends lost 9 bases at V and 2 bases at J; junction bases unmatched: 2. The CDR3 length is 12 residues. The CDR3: CASRQGAYEQYF. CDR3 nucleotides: TGTGCCAGTCGACAGGGGGCCTACGAGCAGTACTTC.

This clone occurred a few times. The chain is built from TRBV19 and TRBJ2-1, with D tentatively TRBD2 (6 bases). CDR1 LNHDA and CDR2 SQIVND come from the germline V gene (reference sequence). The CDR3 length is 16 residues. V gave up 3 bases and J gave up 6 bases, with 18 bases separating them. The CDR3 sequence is CASSIPAGPEGNEQFF. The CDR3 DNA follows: TGTGCCAGTAGTATCCCCGCCGGCCCGGAGGGCAATGAGCAGTTCTTC.

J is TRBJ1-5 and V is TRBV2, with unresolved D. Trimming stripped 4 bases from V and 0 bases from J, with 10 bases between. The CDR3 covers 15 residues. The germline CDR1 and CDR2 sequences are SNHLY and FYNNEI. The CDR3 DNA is TGTGCCAGCAGTGCCCCTGACTATAGCAATCAGCCCCAGCATTTT. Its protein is CASSAPDYSNQPQHF. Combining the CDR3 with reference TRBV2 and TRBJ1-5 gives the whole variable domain EPEVTQTPSHQVTQMGQEVILRCVPISNHLYFYWYRQILGQKVEFLVSFYNNEISEKSEIFDDQFSVERPDGSNFTLKIRSTKLEDSAMYFCASSAPDYSNQPQHFGDGTRLSIL.